This T cell receptor beta chain was captured in a study of beta chain features in type 1 diabetes. Findings and caveats of the study: A potential PCR bias toward shorter templates would be equal in patient and control samples. In all four CD4+ subsets, TCRB CDR3 length was significantly, moderately reduced in type 1 diabetes.

The CDR3 consists of 15 residues. Trimming left V 1 base short and J 1 base short, with 8 bases between. CDR1 SGHTA and CDR2 FQGTGA come from the germline V gene. Cell sorting via CD45RO/CCR7/CD25/CD127/CD95/CD27 was performed to obtain CD4+ naive, central memory, regulatory and stem cell-like memory cells. As concerns this clone: Antigen unknown.

Expressed TCRB transcripts were sequenced because the isolated RNA had all been reverse transcribed beforehand. Assay used: immunoSEQ multiplex PCR; TCRdb lists only in-frame clones, some missing. Of 400,000 to 600,000 clones in the sample, roughly 31% were seen once. This sequence joins TRBV7-3 and TRBJ2-1; D gene uncertain. The receptor's source is a young man in good health. Material for sequencing was naive CD4+ T cells from blood. DNA for the CDR3: TGTGCCAGCAGCTTAATCGGGCTTTCCTACAATGAGCAGTTCTTC. Protein: CASSLIGLSYNEQFF.